One and the same sample provided the 30 T cell receptor beta chains below, sequenced in a study of blood T cell repertoires in COVID-19 (TCRdb year 2020). The library was obtained by the immunoSEQ multiplex PCR assay. TCRdb stores this immuneACCESS table with in-frame sequences only. Part of the clones is absent; in the studies checked, under half of the shortfall reflects unresolved V genes, and no reason is known for the rest. Within this sample are roughly 250,000 clones, with roughly three quarters of them counted one time only. Over 3% of the sample comes from the top ten. The sample was peripheral blood. The receptors come from a woman aged 40-49 years with active or convalescent COVID-19.

This clone has only one observation. V and J are TRBV5-1 and TRBJ2-7; D is possibly TRBD1 (6 bases). CDR1 and CDR2 (germline): SGHRS, YFSETQ. The CDR3 runs 15 residues. Deletions cut 1 base from V and 7 bases from J, with 18 bases between. Here the CDR3 DNA reads TGCGCCAGCAGCTTGCAGGGGATGGGTATGGGGGAGCAGTACTTC. Encoded protein: CASSLQGMGMGEQYF.

This clone is a singleton in its sample. J is TRBJ1-2 and V is TRBV2; D possibly corresponds to TRBD1 (6 bases). V gave up 4 bases and J gave up 6 bases, with 12 bases separating them. The germline CDR1 and CDR2 sequences are SNHLY and FYNNEI. The CDR3 is 13 amino acids. The CDR3 DNA reads TGTGCCAGCAGTGCAACAGGGATCAATGGCTACACCTTC. Amino acid sequence: CASSATGINGYTF.

This sequence joins TRBV28 and TRBJ2-3; the D gene is possibly TRBD1 (6 bases). Per germline, CDR1 MDHEN and CDR2 SYDVKM. V lost 5 bases to trimming and J lost 3 bases, with 18 bases between them. The CDR3 contains 16 residues. The CDR3, as DNA: TGTGCCAGCAGTCTGGAGACAGGTGACCTAACAGATACGCAGTATTTT. Protein product: CASSLETGDLTDTQYF.

The chain recombines TRBV10-3 with TRBJ2-7; no reliable D call. V shed 4 bases and J shed 1 base, with 8 bases lying between them. The CDR3 contains 13 residues. CDR1 is ENHRY and CDR2 is SYGVKD in the germline V gene. This CDR3 is CAISAQVSYEQYV. CDR3 sequence (DNA): TGTGCCATCAGTGCCCAGGTATCCTACGAGCAGTACGTC.

This clone appeared a few times. The V call is TRBV9, the J call TRBJ1-2, with 8 positions matching TRBD1. V shed 4 bases and J 4 bases; nucleotides not matched to a gene: 12. The CDR3 runs 16 residues. From germline, CDR1 is SGDLS and CDR2 YYNGEE. CDR3 residues: CASSTSTTGQGYGYTF. The CDR3 nucleotides read TGTGCCAGCAGCACATCCACAACAGGACAGGGCTATGGCTACACCTTC.

The chain has TRBV28 and TRBJ2-1; 8 bases are a match to TRBD2. The CDR3 length is 14 residues. V shed 5 bases, J shed 1 base, and the junction held 1 base outside the gene matches. Germline V gives CDR1 MDHEN, CDR2 SYDVKM. The CDR3 loop is CASSQRGSYNEQFF. CDR3 coding DNA: TGTGCCAGCAGTCAGCGGGGGTCCTACAATGAGCAGTTCTTC. The full variable domain, completed using reference TRBV28 and TRBJ2-1, is DVKVTQSSRYLVKRTGEKVFLECVQDMDHENMFWYRQDPGLGLRLIYFSYDVKMKEKGDIPEGYSVSREKKERFSLILESASTNQTSMYLCASSQRGSYNEQFFGPGTRLTVL.

This clone was seen at least ten times. The genes are TRBV5-1 and TRBJ2-3; D possibly corresponds to TRBD2 (6 bases). From germline, CDR1 is SGHRS and CDR2 YFSETQ. Trimming shortened V by 4 bases and J by 5 bases, and 14 bases separated the two germline ends. This CDR3 is built from 14 residues. The CDR3 region is CASSRSSEVDTQYF. The CDR3 nucleotides read TGCGCCAGCAGCCGTTCTAGCGAAGTAGATACGCAGTATTTT.

V usage is TRBV5-1 and J usage is TRBJ2-3; 15 bases fit TRBD2. The J segment lost 1 base and the V segment lost 4 bases, leaving 4 bases of the junction unmatched. The CDR3 sequence is 17 residues long. Germline CDR1 and CDR2: SGHRS and YFSETQ. For the CDR3, the DNA is TGCGCCAGCAGCCCCAGGACTAGCGGGGGGGGCACAGATACGCAGTATTTT. As protein: CASSPRTSGGGTDTQYF.

This clone was observed a handful of times. The chain uses TRBV19 and TRBJ1-2; 8 bases match TRBD1. Germline CDR1 and CDR2: LNHDA and SQIVND (reference sequence). The CDR3 covers 14 residues. Unmatched junction bases numbered 12, after V lost 7 bases and J lost 8 bases. CDR3: CASNLRGQGSGYTF. As DNA, the CDR3 is TGTGCCAGTAACCTTCGAGGACAGGGCAGCGGCTACACCTTC.

The chain has TRBV28 and TRBJ1-5; TRBD1 aligns across 8 bases. The V gene's germline CDR1 is MDHEN and CDR2 SYDVKM. This CDR3 contains 14 residues. Trimming took 3 bases from V and 7 from J; bases not matched to a gene: 5. CDR3 in DNA: TGTGCCAGCAGTTTGGAACAGGGGGACCAGCCCCAGCATTTT. Translating gives CASSLEQGDQPQHF.

This clone has more than one count but fewer than ten. The rearrangement joins TRBV2 to TRBJ1-5, with 11 bases identical to TRBD1. The V gene end was trimmed by 6 bases and the J gene end by 7 bases; junction bases not matched to a gene: 8. The CDR3 has 15 amino acids. Germline lookup yields CDR1 SNHLY and CDR2 FYNNEI. CDR3 coding DNA: TGTGCCAGCAGCGCCGGGACAGGGGGTAAACAGCCCCAGCATTTT. This gives the protein CASSAGTGGKQPQHF.

The chain is built from TRBV29-1 and TRBJ1-1; D may be TRBD1 (6 bases). The CDR3 is made up of 13 amino acids. Trimming cost V 5 bases and J 1 base, with 11 bases left between them. The germline V gene encodes CDR1 SQVTM and CDR2 ANQGSEA. In DNA, the CDR3 is TGCAGCGTTCACACAGGGCCGAACACTGAAGCTTTCTTT. It encodes CSVHTGPNTEAFF. The variable domain in full, completed from reference TRBV29-1 and TRBJ1-1, reads SAVISQKPSRDICQRGTSLTIQCQVDSQVTMMFWYRQQPGQSLTLIATANQGSEATYESGFVIDKFPISRPNLTFSTLTVSNMSPEDSSIYLCSVHTGPNTEAFFGQGTRLTVV.

V usage is TRBV11-2 and J usage is TRBJ1-1, with D uncertain. The V end lost 1 base, the J end lost 5 bases, and 14 bases lay between the germline ends. Germline V CDR1 and CDR2: SGHAT, FQNNGV. There are 15 residues in the CDR3. DNA for the CDR3: TGTGCCAGCAGCTTAGTTGGTCTCCCGAGGACTGAAGCTTTCTTT. Protein sequence: CASSLVGLPRTEAFF.

The chain carries TRBV10-3 and TRBJ1-4; D is uncertain. The germline CDR1 and CDR2 sequences are ENHRY and SYGVKD. The CDR3 contains 13 residues. Trimming left V 6 bases short and J 8 bases short, with 13 bases between. The chain's CDR3 is CAIRLGENEKLFF. Here the CDR3 DNA reads TGTGCCATCAGACTGGGAGAAAACGAAAAACTGTTTTTT.

V is TRBV6-1 and J is TRBJ1-2; D unclear. The CDR3 sequence is 14 residues long. V was pared by 0 bases and J by 2 bases, with 7 bases between. Germline loops: CDR1 MNHNS, CDR2 SASEGT. The chain's CDR3 is CASSEARENYGYTF. In DNA form, the CDR3 reads TGTGCCAGCAGTGAAGCGAGGGAAAACTATGGCTACACCTTC.

The chain has TRBV9 and TRBJ2-3; 8 nucleotides agree with TRBD2. Germline V gives CDR1 SGDLS, CDR2 YYNGEE. The CDR3 is made up of 16 amino acids. The V gene end was trimmed by 0 bases and the J gene end by 2 bases; junction bases not matched to a gene: 5. The chain's CDR3 is CASSVGLAGATDTQYF. The CDR3 coding sequence is TGTGCCAGCAGCGTAGGCCTAGCGGGTGCCACAGATACGCAGTATTTT. Filled out from reference TRBV9 and TRBJ2-3, the complete variable domain reads DSGVTQTPKHLITATGQRVTLRCSPRSGDLSVYWYQQSLDQGLQFLIQYYNGEERAKGNILERFSAQQFPDLHSELNLSSLELGDSALYFCASSVGLAGATDTQYFGPGTRLTVL.

The J gene is TRBJ2-2, the V gene TRBV6-4, with 7 bases aligning to TRBD1. J lost 5 bases, V lost 4 bases, and 1 base had no gene match. Germline-derived CDR1 and CDR2 are MRHNA and SNTAGT. This CDR3 spans 13 amino acids. This chain's CDR3 is CASSATGTGELFF. The CDR3 coding sequence is TGTGCCAGCAGTGCGACAGGGACCGGGGAGCTGTTTTTT.

The table lists this clone with a few counts. The gene calls are TRBV6-6 and TRBJ1-1; 7 bases match TRBD1. The germline gives CDR1 MNHNY, CDR2 SVGAGI (reference sequence). Germline trimming cut 5 bases from V and 4 bases from J; bases unmatched to any gene: 7. The CDR3 length is 14 residues. In DNA form, the CDR3 reads TGTGCCAGCAGTCGACAGGGTGGAATCACTGAAGCTTTCTTT. This sequence encodes CASSRQGGITEAFF.

The rearrangement uses TRBV10-1 and TRBJ2-1; tentatively, D is TRBD1 (5 bases). Looked up from germline, CDR1 is WNHNN and CDR2 is SYGVQD (reference sequence). The CDR3 sequence is 15 residues long. The V end lost 5 bases, the J end lost 7 bases, and 18 bases lay between the germline ends. The CDR3 is CASSLGATTANEQFF. In DNA, the CDR3 is TGCGCCAGCAGTTTAGGGGCTACCACAGCTAATGAGCAGTTCTTC.

The chain carries TRBV14 and TRBJ1-3, with D hard to call. CDR1 is SGHDN, CDR2 FVKESK, per germline. CDR3 length: 17 amino acids. Trimming took off 4 bases at V and 0 bases at J, with 16 bases between the two ends. CDR3: CASSLDIGIGSGNTIYF. CDR3 nucleotides: TGTGCCAGCAGCCTCGACATCGGAATTGGCTCTGGAAACACCATATATTTT.

This chain connects TRBV5-6 to TRBJ1-6; D gene uncertain. V was clipped by 3 bases and J by 13 bases, with 17 bases between them. The CDR3 is made up of 14 amino acids. Germline CDR1 SGHDT, CDR2 YYEEEE. Here the CDR3 DNA reads TGTGCCAGCAGCTCTAGATATTGGACTGGGCCCCTCCACTTT. The encoded protein is CASSSRYWTGPLHF.

CDR3 sequence: CASRAGEAGYTF. CDR3 DNA sequence: TGTGCCAGCAGAGCGGGGGAGGCTGGCTACACCTTC. This chain uses TRBV27 with TRBJ1-2, with D possibly matching TRBD1 (5 bases). The CDR3 consists of 12 residues. V dropped 6 bases and J dropped 7 bases, with 12 bases sitting between them. Germline CDR1 MNHEY, CDR2 SMNVEV (reference sequence).

This clone was seen once. V usage is TRBV9 and J usage is TRBJ1-6, with a tentative D call TRBD1 (5 bases). This CDR3 has 17 amino acids. Trimming left V 4 bases short and J 0 bases short, with 14 bases between. From germline, CDR1 is SGDLS and CDR2 YYNGEE. The CDR3 reads CASSLGEGSSYNSPLHF. CDR3 coding DNA: TGTGCCAGCAGCCTAGGGGAGGGCAGCTCCTATAATTCACCCCTCCACTTT.

This clone has a handful of counts. The chain carries TRBV27 and TRBJ1-4; a weak D match, TRBD1 (6 bases). Per the germline V gene, CDR1 is MNHEY and CDR2 is SMNVEV (reference sequence). V shed 2 bases and J shed 10 bases, with 11 bases lying between them. This CDR3 has 13 residues. CDR3 sequence reads: CASSLGGHGKLFF. DNA for the CDR3: TGTGCCAGCAGTTTAGGGGGACACGGAAAACTGTTTTTT.

The chain uses TRBV9 and TRBJ2-2, with TRBD1 matching over 9 bases. The CDR3 consists of 15 residues. Germline V gives CDR1 SGDLS, CDR2 YYNGEE. With V trimmed by 3 bases and J by 5 bases, 5 bases remained unmatched. CDR3 sequence (DNA): TGTGCCAGCAGCGCGACAGGGGGTAAAACCGGGGAGCTGTTTTTT. Translating it yields CASSATGGKTGELFF.

The chain links TRBV19 to TRBJ2-1; weak D call: TRBD2 (7 bases). Trimming took off 6 bases at V and 3 bases at J, with 18 bases between the two ends. Germline V lookup: CDR1 LNHDA, CDR2 SQIVND (reference sequence). The CDR3 has 16 residues. The CDR3 DNA reads TGTGCCAGTAGGCCAAATAGGGGGGGGAACTACAATGAGCAGTTCTTC. It translates to CASRPNRGGNYNEQFF.

The table lists this clone with a count of one. The CDR3 nucleotides are TGTGCCAGCAGCAAAGCTAGGGCGGGGGGCCTAGATACGCAGTATTTT. Protein sequence: CASSKARAGGLDTQYF. The rearrangement links TRBV21-1 to TRBJ2-3; the table's D call, TRBD2, has no DNA check behind it. TRBV21-1 is labeled a pseudogene. The CDR3 covers 16 residues.

This chain links TRBV30 with TRBJ2-4; D is ambiguous. The V and J ends lost 3 bases and 6 bases respectively, with 9 bases between them. Germline CDR1 GTSNPN, CDR2 SVGIG (reference sequence). The CDR3 sequence is 12 residues long. The CDR3 coding sequence is TGTGCCTGGAGCGGCCAGCGAAACATTCAGTACTTC. As protein: CAWSGQRNIQYF.

The sample holds a few counts of this clone. The chain joins TRBV15 to TRBJ1-5, with a weak D call TRBD1 (6 bases). Germline V CDR1 and CDR2: LNHNV, YYDKDF (reference sequence). This CDR3 is 15 amino acids long. Trimming stripped 1 base from V and 1 base from J, with 8 bases between. CDR3 DNA sequence: TGTGCCACCAGCAGAGCGACAGGAAGCAATCAGCCCCAGCATTTT. Translating gives CATSRATGSNQPQHF.

The chain couples TRBV7-8 to TRBJ1-2; D not resolved. Trimming left V 1 base short and J 1 base short, with 13 bases between. This CDR3 region has 16 residues. Germline assignment: CDR1 SGHVS and CDR2 FQNEAQ. CDR3 DNA sequence: TGTGCCAGCAGCTTAGTAGGCAGCGAGGGTAACTATGGCTACACCTTC. Its protein is CASSLVGSEGNYGYTF.